Following are 21 T cell receptor beta chains from one sample sequenced in a study of T cell responses to AZD1222 COVID-19 vaccine. The repertoire was sequenced with immunoSEQ multiplex PCR; TCRdb's copy has only in-frame clones and lacks some. The sample comprises tens of thousands of clones, roughly 85% of which are singletons, and roughly 19% rests with the top ten. The starting material was peripheral blood, obtained on day 0 of AZD1222 vaccination. Source of these receptors: an adult in good health.

This chain connects TRBV23-1 to TRBJ1-6; 7 bases line up with TRBD1. TRBV23-1 is an open reading frame, and its role is uncertain. Trimming removed 2 bases from V and 1 base from J; junction bases left unmatched: 14. The CDR3 contains 20 residues. The CDR3 DNA sequence: TGCGCCAGCAGTCAAGCAGGGGGACTCCCGAGTCCGTCCTATAATTCACCCCTCCACTTT. Amino acids: CASSQAGGLPSPSYNSPLHF.

This clone was detected only a few times. The genes are TRBV5-1 and TRBJ1-2, with 7 bases matching TRBD1. The CDR3 sequence is 15 residues long. Trimming took 4 bases from V and 9 from J; bases not matched to a gene: 15. Germline CDR1 SGHRS, CDR2 YFSETQ. The CDR3 nucleotides read TGCGCCAGCAGCCCGCGGCCGGGACAGCTAGACAGCTACACCTTC. Amino acid sequence: CASSPRPGQLDSYTF. The whole variable domain, remainder taken from reference TRBV5-1 and TRBJ1-2, is KAGVTQTPRYLIKTRGQQVTLSCSPISGHRSVSWYQQTPGQGLQFLFEYFSETQRNKGNFPGRFSGRQFSNSRSEMNVSTLELGDSALYLCASSPRPGQLDSYTFGSGTRLTVV.

The rearrangement links TRBV7-9 to TRBJ2-3; 8 positions agree with TRBD2. V gave up 4 bases and J gave up 2 bases; unmatched junction bases: 8. The CDR3 has 16 residues. CDR1 is SEHNR and CDR2 is FQNEAQ in the germline V gene (reference sequence). The CDR3 nucleotides are TGTGCCAGCAGCTACCTCTGGCGGGGGGACACAGATACGCAGTATTTT. Translation: CASSYLWRGDTDTQYF.

The chain has TRBV6-5 and TRBJ1-1; a possible D gene is TRBD1 (6 bases). V was cut by 5 bases and J by 5 bases, with 15 bases left in between. Germline-derived CDR1 and CDR2 are MNHEY and SVGAGI. This CDR3 has 14 amino acids. The DNA of the CDR3 is TGTGCCAGCAGTCGACAGGATGGGGGTACTGAAGCTTTCTTT. It translates to CASSRQDGGTEAFF.

This clone was detected only once. The rearrangement uses TRBV5-1 and TRBJ2-3; D is perhaps TRBD1 (5 bases). Germline V gene data show CDR1 as SGHRS and CDR2 as YFSETQ. The CDR3 is made up of 13 amino acids. Trimming pared 4 bases from V and 7 bases from J, leaving 13 bases between. The CDR3 region is CASSPLTVNTQYF. CDR3 sequence (DNA): TGCGCCAGCAGCCCTCTGACAGTAAATACGCAGTATTTT.

The V call is TRBV5-1, the J call TRBJ1-2; possible D gene TRBD1, 6 bases. CDR3 length: 15 residues. Trimming removed 2 bases from V and 6 bases from J, with 17 bases in between. Germline CDR1 SGHRS, CDR2 YFSETQ. CDR3 loop: CASSFGGRKADGYTF. CDR3 nucleotides: TGCGCCAGCAGCTTTGGGGGCCGGAAAGCGGATGGCTACACCTTC.

The CDR3 here is CASSYLTNYEQYF. Written as DNA, the CDR3 is TGTGCCAGCAGTTACCTCACCAACTACGAGCAGTACTTC. This rearrangement joins TRBV6-5 to TRBJ2-7; D gene ambiguous. The V and J ends lost 2 bases and 3 bases respectively, with 8 bases between them. This CDR3 has 13 residues. Per germline, CDR1 MNHEY and CDR2 SVGAGI.

The rearrangement joins TRBV5-1 to TRBJ1-2; 7 bases map to TRBD1. CDR3 length: 14 residues. The V gene end was trimmed by 5 bases and the J gene end by 3 bases; junction bases not matched to a gene: 7. Germline V gives CDR1 SGHRS, CDR2 YFSETQ. The CDR3 here is CASSYTGDDYGYTF. The DNA of the CDR3 is TGCGCCAGCAGTTATACAGGGGATGACTATGGCTACACCTTC.

This rearrangement joins TRBV19 to TRBJ2-3, with D perhaps TRBD2 (5 bases). Germline V lookup: CDR1 LNHDA, CDR2 SQIVND (reference sequence). The CDR3 extends over 14 amino acids. Between the trimmed V and J ends, which lost 7 bases and 6 bases, there was a span of 17 bases. CDR3: CASTLGWERDTQYF. The CDR3 DNA reads as TGTGCCAGTACCCTTGGATGGGAGCGGGATACGCAGTATTTT.

This chain uses TRBV6-6 with TRBJ1-6, with a possible D match to TRBD1 (6 bases). The CDR3 is 12 residues long. Germline CDR1 is MNHNY and CDR2 is SVGAGI (reference sequence). Trimming removed 6 bases at V and 10 bases at J, with 10 bases between. CDR3 in amino acids: CASSQRGSPLHF. The CDR3 DNA follows: TGTGCCAGCAGCCAAAGGGGGTCACCCCTCCACTTT.

The chain employs TRBV30 and TRBJ1-5; D uncertain. V dropped 0 bases and J dropped 2 bases, with 5 bases sitting between them. This CDR3 has 13 residues. The germline gives CDR1 GTSNPN, CDR2 SVGIG (reference sequence). The CDR3 protein is CAWSVEGNQPQHF. The CDR3 nucleotides read TGTGCCTGGAGTGTAGAGGGCAATCAGCCCCAGCATTTT.

The count of this clone is one. This chain links TRBV5-1 with TRBJ2-5, with 8 bases lining up with TRBD2. With 5 bases clipped from V and 5 bases from J, the junction kept 11 bases outside the gene matches. The germline V gene has CDR1 SGHRS and CDR2 YFSETQ. This CDR3 has 15 amino acids. CDR3 DNA sequence: TGCGCCAGCAGTCACACTAGCGGCGGCCGGGAGACCCAGTACTTC. Residues: CASSHTSGGRETQYF.

This clone was observed a few times. The rearrangement joins TRBV14 to TRBJ1-1; D gene ambiguous. The CDR3 contains 15 residues. Germline lookup yields CDR1 SGHDN and CDR2 FVKESK. Trimming took off 0 bases at V and 4 bases at J, with 12 bases between the two ends. The CDR3 nucleotides are TGTGCCAGCAGCCAAGAATCCGTTTGGGGCACTGAAGCTTTCTTT. It translates to CASSQESVWGTEAFF.

V and J are TRBV5-6 and TRBJ1-2; D is uncertain. The CDR3 has 13 amino acids. Germline V lookup: CDR1 SGHDT, CDR2 YYEEEE. V gave up 4 bases and J gave up 4 bases, with 11 bases separating them. The CDR3 reads CASSPTPVYGYTF. DNA for the CDR3: TGTGCCAGCAGCCCCACCCCAGTCTATGGCTACACCTTC.

This rearrangement joins TRBV9 to TRBJ2-7; 10 bases align to TRBD1. The CDR3 length is 16 residues. The V gene's germline CDR1 is SGDLS and CDR2 YYNGEE. The junction had 6 bases not matched to a gene; V was cut back by 0 bases and J by 3 bases. The CDR3 DNA reads TGTGCCAGCAGCGTAGGGGGGACAGGGGTCCTCTACGAGCAGTACTTC. It is translated as CASSVGGTGVLYEQYF. The whole variable domain, remainder taken from reference TRBV9 and TRBJ2-7, is DSGVTQTPKHLITATGQRVTLRCSPRSGDLSVYWYQQSLDQGLQFLIQYYNGEERAKGNILERFSAQQFPDLHSELNLSSLELGDSALYFCASSVGGTGVLYEQYFGPGTRLTVT.

This clone was observed a handful of times. The chain combines TRBV12-5 with TRBJ1-2; perhaps TRBD1 as D (5 bases). The germline CDR1 and CDR2 sequences are LGHNT and FRNRAP. Trimming pared 2 bases from V and 9 bases from J, leaving 16 bases between. This CDR3 is built from 14 residues. CDR3 residues: CASGLTQGRMSYTF. The CDR3 DNA reads TGTGCTAGTGGTTTGACCCAGGGCAGGATGAGCTACACCTTC. The full variable domain, with the rest looked up from reference TRBV12-5 and TRBJ1-2, is DARVTQTPRHKVTEMGQEVTMRCQPILGHNTVFWYRQTMMQGLELLAYFRNRAPLDDSGMPKDRFSAEMPDATLATLKIQPSEPRDSAVYFCASGLTQGRMSYTFGSGTRLTVV.

This chain links TRBV6-5 with TRBJ1-1; no clear D. The CDR3 runs to 13 residues. With 5 bases removed from V and 1 base from J, the gap between germline ends came to 8 bases. CDR1 is MNHEY and CDR2 is SVGAGI in the germline V gene. As DNA, the CDR3 is TGTGCCAGCAGTCGGTCGGCGAACACTGAAGCTTTCTTT. Translation: CASSRSANTEAFF.

V is TRBV5-8 and J is TRBJ1-5; D remains unclear. The V end lost 4 bases, the J end lost 3 bases, and 11 bases lay between the germline ends. CDR1 and CDR2 from the germline V gene are SGHTS and YDEGEE. The CDR3 covers 14 residues. CDR3 in DNA: TGTGCCAGCAGCCGGGCGAGTGACAATCAGCCCCAGCATTTT. It encodes CASSRASDNQPQHF. Drawing the rest from reference TRBV5-8 and TRBJ1-5, the complete variable domain is EAGVTQSPTHLIKTRGQQATLRCSPISGHTSVYWYQQALGLGLQFLLWYDEGEERNRGNFPPRFSGRQFPNYSSELNVNALELEDSALYLCASSRASDNQPQHFGDGTRLSIL.

This clone was picked up a small number of times. J is TRBJ2-3 and V is TRBV4-2; 9 bases are a match to TRBD2. The length of the CDR3 is 15 residues. The trim removed 2 bases at V and 2 bases at J, leaving 2 bases unmatched. Per the germline V gene, CDR1 is LGHNA and CDR2 is YNFKEQ. As DNA, the CDR3 is TGTGCCAGCAGCCAATTAGCGGGGGACACAGATACGCAGTATTTT. It yields the protein CASSQLAGDTDTQYF.

This chain connects TRBV27 to TRBJ2-6, with D uncertain. CDR3 length: 17 amino acids. Between the trimmed V and J ends, which lost 4 bases and 2 bases, there was a span of 15 bases. CDR1 and CDR2 (germline): MNHEY, SMNVEV (reference sequence). The DNA for the CDR3 is TGTGCCAGCAGTTCGATCCACACCTACCCTGGGGCCAACGTCCTGACTTTC. Its translation is CASSSIHTYPGANVLTF.

In this sample, this clone turned up once. The V and J genes are TRBV29-1 and TRBJ1-1; possible D gene TRBD1, 5 bases. The CDR3 sequence is 14 residues long. V was shortened by 4 bases and J by 0 bases, with 12 bases between the two germline ends. Looked up from germline, CDR1 is SQVTM and CDR2 is ANQGSEA. This CDR3 reads CSVAVGQLNTEAFF. The CDR3 region has the DNA TGCAGCGTTGCAGTGGGGCAGTTGAACACTGAAGCTTTCTTT.